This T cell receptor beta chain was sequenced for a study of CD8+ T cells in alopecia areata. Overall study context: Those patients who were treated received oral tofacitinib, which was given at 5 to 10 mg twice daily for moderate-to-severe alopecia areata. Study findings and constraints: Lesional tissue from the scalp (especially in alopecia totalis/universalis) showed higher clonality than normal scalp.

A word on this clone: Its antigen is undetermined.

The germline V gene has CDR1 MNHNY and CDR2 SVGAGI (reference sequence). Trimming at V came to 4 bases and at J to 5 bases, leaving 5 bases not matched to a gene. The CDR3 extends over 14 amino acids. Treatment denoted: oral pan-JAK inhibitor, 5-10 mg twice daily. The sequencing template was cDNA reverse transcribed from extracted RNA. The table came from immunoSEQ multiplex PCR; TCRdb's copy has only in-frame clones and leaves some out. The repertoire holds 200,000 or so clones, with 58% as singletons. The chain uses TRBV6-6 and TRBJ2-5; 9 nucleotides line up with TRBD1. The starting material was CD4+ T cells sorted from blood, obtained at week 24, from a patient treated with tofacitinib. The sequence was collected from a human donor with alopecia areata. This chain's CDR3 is CASSFGTGRETQYF. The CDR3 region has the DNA TGTGCCAGCAGTTTCGGGACAGGGCGGGAGACCCAGTACTTC.